Reported below is one TCR beta chain. Its antigen is currently unknown. The sample is drawn from a study of T cell repertoires in cytomegalovirus infection. Study-level background: Recently identified HLA-C-restricted CMV epitopes and well-studied HLA-B-restricted CMV epitopes were used by the study. Public signatures in TCR beta pointed to CMV infection and matching HLA type.

A single record per CDR3 protein comes from TCRdb applying MiXCR to the reads. The sample carries 650,000 to 850,000 distinct CDR3 sequences, 29% recorded once. Germline V gives CDR1 SEHNR, CDR2 FQNEAQ (reference sequence). Trimming removed 1 base from V and 5 bases from J, with 11 bases in between. The CDR3 extends over 14 amino acids. Study-wide results and limits: HLA-C-restricted TCR beta clonotypes specific for CMV led the ex vivo response. Carriage of CMV together with the relevant HLA was identifiable through cumulative public TCR beta family frequency.

The genes are TRBV7-9 and TRBJ1-1; D call uncertain. This material consisted of cultured CD8+ T cells from PBMCs, taken from culture after CMV antigen stimulation. This TCR came from a human donor in good health (CMV status not recorded). Some clones in this sample may be carry-over from other donors' samples. The CDR3 DNA reads as TGTGCCAGCAGCTTAGATCTAGCGGGGACTGAAGCTTTCTTT. It codes for CASSLDLAGTEAFF.